This T cell receptor beta chain is from a study of regulatory T cells in long-lasting Graves disease. Arm-PCR of CDR3 regions with iRepertoire HTBI primers generated TCR beta libraries. TCRdb re-called the multiplex PCR reads with MiXCR, one entry per CDR3 protein. This table has about 470,000 distinct CDR3 sequences, more than 20% appearing once. About this clonotype: A much larger clone lies one base from this, so it may be a read error.

Time point meaning: persistent/refractory GD, antithyroid drugs over 5 years with positive TRAb. Researchers made the TCR library from RNA that was extracted from PBMCs. The CDR3 length is 16 residues. Germline V gene lookup returns CDR1 MNHEY and CDR2 SVGEGT. The V call is TRBV6-2 or TRBV6-3, the J call TRBJ2-7; perhaps D is TRBD1 or TRBD2 (5 bases each). The origin of this receptor is a female donor with Graves disease. Sample: peripheral blood mononuclear cells (PBMCs), taken when the disease was refractory, from a patient treated with antithyroid drugs. The DNA for the CDR3 is TGTGTCAGCAGTGGCAACAGGAGGTTACGCCTCTACGAGCAGTACTTC. It codes for CVSSGNRRLRLYEQYF.